This T cell receptor (beta chain) appears in the sequencing data of a study of T cells in Graves' hyperthyroidism and ophthalmopathy. Study outcomes and limitations: Prediction of ophthalmopathy progression came a median roughly 6.7 months pre-onset.

V lost 5 bases and J 1 base, leaving 10 bases between the germline ends. The CDR3 loop spans 14 amino acids. Germline assignment: CDR1 LNHDA and CDR2 SQIVND (reference sequence). Regions amplified from RNA transcripts were the TCR beta CDR3 regions. The HTBI primer set drove a first-round RT-PCR of the TCR CDR3. MiXCR, applied by TCRdb to the multiplex PCR reads, yields one record per CDR3 protein. The sample includes 340,000 or so distinct CDR3 sequences, around 17% of them seen just once. Patients having uncontrolled infection, another autoimmune disease, pregnancy or lactation were not included. The study based diagnoses on clinical symptoms, serum thyroxine and TRAb, thyroid ultrasound and orbital computed tomography. This clonotype has just a few counts. Its antigen is currently unknown.

The sequencing sample was made of blood. The chain couples TRBV19 to TRBJ2-3, with D uncertain. The sequence was obtained from a man aged 25 to 45 with Graves' hyperthyroidism. In DNA, the CDR3 is TGTGCCAGTAGTCCGCAGTGGGGCACAGATACGCAGTATTTT. It yields the protein CASSPQWGTDTQYF.